This T cell receptor beta chain was captured by sequencing in a study of blood T cell repertoires in COVID-19. Study-wide context: The cDNA or gDNA used as material had been derived from T cells, B-cell-depleted T cells, or PBMCs.

Cohort placement rested on clinical history that participants reported themselves. Symptom resolution, clearance, or two negative PCRs marked the recovered donors of Cohort 3. In the source study's methods: Amplification of reference gene primers was used by the study to estimate nucleated cell counts. Profiling relied on immunoSEQ multiplex PCR, and the TCRdb table lists in-frame clones only, not all of them. The V and J calls and clone size are taken from that table; D and trimming were inferred from the DNA. Here the sample spans hundreds of thousands of clones, 75% to 90% being singletons. Germline V CDR1 and CDR2: SNHLY, FYNNEI. The CDR3 covers 14 residues. V shed 6 bases, J shed 8 bases, and the junction held 9 bases outside the gene matches.

The rearrangement links TRBV2 to TRBJ1-4; 7 bases are a match to TRBD1. This receptor was identified in a woman aged 18 to 35 who had recovered from COVID-19. Material for sequencing was PBMCs or T cells enriched from blood (not recorded which). The CDR3 DNA sequence: TGTGCCAGCAGGACGAACAGGGGTGGCGAAAAACTGTTTTTT. Its translation is CASRTNRGGEKLFF. The full variable domain, in which reference TRBV2 and TRBJ1-4 provide the parts outside the CDR3, is EPEVTQTPSHQVTQMGQEVILRCVPISNHLYFYWYRQILGQKVEFLVSFYNNEISEKSEIFDDQFSVERPDGSNFTLKIRSTKLEDSAMYFCASRTNRGGEKLFFGSGTQLSVL.